The next 15 T cell receptor beta chains were all read from a single sample in a study of follicular helper T cells after annual influenza vaccination. Profiling relied on immunoSEQ multiplex PCR, and the TCRdb table lists in-frame clones only, not all of them. The sample consists of thousands of clones, about 82% of them appearing once. Sample time point: 2014-2015 season, 7 days after vaccination. Material: CXCR5+ CD38- circulating T follicular helper cells from blood, obtained 7 days after influenza vaccination. Stated subset: circulating Tfh, non-naive CD4+CXCR5+PD-1+ (ICOS+CD38+ or ICOS-CD38-). These receptors originate from an adult who received the influenza vaccine.

This chain connects TRBV4-3 to TRBJ2-7; D is undetermined. V lost 4 bases and J 6 bases, leaving 13 bases between the germline ends. The CDR3 consists of 13 residues. Germline-derived CDR1 and CDR2 are LGHNA and YSLEER. The CDR3 region has the DNA TGCGCCAGCAGCCGCACCCAGAAGGGCGAGCAGTACTTC. Its protein product is CASSRTQKGEQYF.

The chain is built from TRBV7-8 and TRBJ2-5; no clear D. The CDR3 runs to 14 residues. Germline V CDR1 and CDR2: SGHVS, FQNEAQ. V lost 1 base and J 5 bases, leaving 11 bases between the germline ends. The CDR3 loop is CASSLDGRLETQYF. In DNA form, the CDR3 reads TGTGCCAGCAGCTTAGACGGCAGACTGGAGACCCAGTACTTC.

This clone was recorded a few times. The chain is built from TRBV18 and TRBJ2-7, with 8 bases that match TRBD1. J was trimmed by 0 bases and V by 5 bases; bases with no gene match: 6. Germline V CDR1 and CDR2: KGHSH, LQKENI. The length of the CDR3 is 15 residues. In DNA, the CDR3 is TGTGCCAGCTCAATCTCAGGGGGCTCCTCCTACGAGCAGTACTTC. As protein: CASSISGGSSYEQYF.

The rearrangement uses TRBV6-5 and TRBJ1-1; 11 nucleotides align to TRBD1. This CDR3 comprises 14 residues. Germline loops: CDR1 MNHEY, CDR2 SVGAGI. Trimming removed 4 bases from V and 4 bases from J; junction bases left unmatched: 2. The CDR3 here is CASSSGTGGTEAFF. CDR3 sequence (DNA): TGTGCCAGCAGTTCCGGGACAGGGGGCACTGAAGCTTTCTTT.

The gene calls are TRBV7-8 and TRBJ1-1; TRBD1 aligns across 10 bases. The V segment lost 5 bases and the J segment 2 bases; nucleotides outside the gene matches: 8. The CDR3 spans 16 residues. Germline assignment: CDR1 SGHVS and CDR2 FQNEAQ. Written as DNA, the CDR3 is TGTGCCAGCAGCGACCGGGACAGGGGATCTAACACTGAAGCTTTCTTT. Encoded protein: CASSDRDRGSNTEAFF.

The rearrangement links TRBV19 to TRBJ1-2; TRBD1 matches 8 bases. The germline gives CDR1 LNHDA, CDR2 SQIVND (reference sequence). CDR3 length: 15 residues. The ends lost 2 bases at V and 4 bases at J; junction bases unmatched: 6. CDR3 sequence reads: CASSIKDRGGYGYTF. Written as DNA, the CDR3 is TGTGCCAGTAGTATAAAAGACAGGGGAGGCTATGGCTACACCTTC.

A few counts support this clone. The J gene is TRBJ1-2, the V gene TRBV6-5, with 8 bases matching TRBD1. Germline loops: CDR1 MNHEY, CDR2 SVGAGI. The CDR3 runs to 14 residues. V lost 4 bases and J lost 7; bases outside the gene matches: 8. CDR3 region: CASSSNQGARGYTF. The CDR3, as DNA: TGTGCCAGCAGTTCCAACCAGGGGGCGCGTGGCTACACCTTC.

The rearrangement uses TRBV19 and TRBJ2-3; 11 nucleotides agree with TRBD2. The V and J ends lost 5 bases and 5 bases, in that order; junction bases with no gene match: 6. This CDR3 spans 15 amino acids. Germline loops: CDR1 LNHDA, CDR2 SQIVND (reference sequence). The DNA of the CDR3 is TGTGCCAGTAGTCCCCTAGCGGGGGGAGTAGATACGCAGTATTTT. It yields the protein CASSPLAGGVDTQYF.

This chain connects TRBV18 to TRBJ2-7; 8 nucleotides line up with TRBD2. Germline CDR1 and CDR2: KGHSH and LQKENI. The CDR3 sequence is 15 residues long. Trimming removed 0 bases from V and 6 bases from J; junction bases left unmatched: 7. CDR3 coding DNA: TGTGCCAGCTCACCACCGACGGGGGGGCTCGGCGAGCAGTACTTC. Translated: CASSPPTGGLGEQYF.

This chain connects TRBV7-2 to TRBJ1-4; no reliable D call. The CDR3 runs to 15 residues. Trimming pared 4 bases from V and 2 bases from J, leaving 11 bases between. Germline V gives CDR1 SGHTA, CDR2 FQGNSA. The CDR3 is CASSSVGATNEKLFF. The DNA of the CDR3 is TGTGCCAGCAGCTCTGTGGGTGCGACTAATGAAAAACTGTTTTTT.

CDR3 protein: CASSQGWVNQPQHF. CDR3 DNA sequence: TGCGCCAGCAGCCAGGGATGGGTCAATCAGCCCCAGCATTTT. The rearrangement uses TRBV4-1 and TRBJ1-5; D gene unclear. This CDR3 region has 14 residues. The germline CDR1 and CDR2 sequences are MGHRA and YSYEKL. The germline V and J ends were trimmed by 3 bases and 3 bases, with 9 bases remaining between them.

This chain joins TRBV5-4 and TRBJ2-5, with 11 bases lining up with TRBD2. Trimming took 3 bases from V and 5 from J; bases not matched to a gene: 6. The germline CDR1 and CDR2 sequences are SGHNT and YYREEE (reference sequence). The CDR3 loop spans 15 amino acids. The CDR3 loop is CASSSPGTSGETQYF. The CDR3 DNA reads as TGTGCCAGCAGCTCCCCCGGGACTAGCGGTGAGACCCAGTACTTC.

The gene calls are TRBV7-9 and TRBJ1-4; D uncertain. Germline V gives CDR1 SEHNR, CDR2 FQNEAQ (reference sequence). The germline V and J ends were trimmed by 0 bases and 8 bases, with 13 bases remaining between them. This CDR3 region has 15 residues. CDR3 loop: CASSLAEVGAEKLFF. The DNA for the CDR3 is TGTGCCAGCAGCTTAGCGGAGGTTGGCGCGGAAAAACTGTTTTTT.

This clone turned up a few times. The gene calls are TRBV11-2 and TRBJ2-7; TRBD1 agrees at 9 bases. The germline CDR1 and CDR2 sequences are SGHAT and FQNNGV. V lost 3 bases and J lost 3; bases outside the gene matches: 6. This CDR3 region has 15 residues. This CDR3 reads CASSFSGTGIYEQYF. In nucleotides, the CDR3 is TGTGCCAGCAGCTTTTCCGGGACAGGGATCTACGAGCAGTACTTC.

The chain couples TRBV2 to TRBJ2-1; 9 nucleotides align to TRBD2. The CDR3 sequence is 15 residues long. The ends lost 5 bases at V and 5 bases at J; junction bases unmatched: 7. Germline CDR1 and CDR2: SNHLY and FYNNEI. CDR3 bases: TGTGCCAGCAGTATCCCGGTAGCGGGGGACAATGAGCAGTTCTTC. Protein: CASSIPVAGDNEQFF.